The source of this TCR beta chain is a study of blood T cell repertoires in COVID-19. Across the whole study: In each case, the material was cDNA or gDNA derived from T cells, B-cell-depleted T cells, or PBMCs.

The CDR3 extends over 16 amino acids. J was trimmed by 6 bases and V by 6 bases; bases with no gene match: 8. Germline V lookup: CDR1 MNHEY, CDR2 SMNVEV (reference sequence). This table comes from immunoSEQ multiplex PCR, and its TCRdb copy is limited to in-frame clones, with some not included. There are 200,000 to 250,000 clones in the sample; just under 90% occur only once, and less than 1.5% lies in the top ten. Sequencing used PBMCs or T cells enriched from blood (not recorded which). The TCR sequence derives from a man aged 25-45 years who had recovered from COVID-19. The V and J genes are TRBV27 and TRBJ2-3; 14 bases match TRBD2. DNA for the CDR3: TGTGCCAGCAGCGTGACTAGCGGGGGGGCCACTGATACGCAGTATTTT. Protein sequence: CASSVTSGGATDTQYF.